This T cell receptor (beta chain) was recovered during a study of blood T cell repertoires in COVID-19. About the research overall: Samples representing acute and convalescent COVID-19 were sourced from the United States, Italy and Spain. T cells, B-cell-depleted T cells, or PBMCs supplied cDNA or gDNA.

All enrollees were roughly 18 to 100 years old and from roughly 22 US areas. Cohort assignment relied on participant-reported clinical history. Only in-frame clones appear in the TCRdb table, and some are missing; sequencing was by immunoSEQ multiplex PCR. The sample holds just over 300,000 clones, 90% seen once. V lost 2 bases to trimming and J lost 0 bases, with 8 bases between them. CDR1 is MDHEN and CDR2 is SYDVKM in the germline V gene. The CDR3 spans 15 residues. The sample comprised PBMCs or T cells enriched from blood (not recorded which). The source of this sequence is a woman younger than 30 with acute COVID-19. The chain links TRBV28 to TRBJ2-1; TRBD2 might be the D (6 bases). The CDR3 nucleotides are TGTGCCAGCAGTTTAGGAGGGAACTCCTACAATGAGCAGTTCTTC. Translation: CASSLGGNSYNEQFF. The full variable domain, in which reference TRBV28 and TRBJ2-1 provide the parts outside the CDR3, is DVKVTQSSRYLVKRTGEKVFLECVQDMDHENMFWYRQDPGLGLRLIYFSYDVKMKEKGDIPEGYSVSREKKERFSLILESASTNQTSMYLCASSLGGNSYNEQFFGPGTRLTVL.